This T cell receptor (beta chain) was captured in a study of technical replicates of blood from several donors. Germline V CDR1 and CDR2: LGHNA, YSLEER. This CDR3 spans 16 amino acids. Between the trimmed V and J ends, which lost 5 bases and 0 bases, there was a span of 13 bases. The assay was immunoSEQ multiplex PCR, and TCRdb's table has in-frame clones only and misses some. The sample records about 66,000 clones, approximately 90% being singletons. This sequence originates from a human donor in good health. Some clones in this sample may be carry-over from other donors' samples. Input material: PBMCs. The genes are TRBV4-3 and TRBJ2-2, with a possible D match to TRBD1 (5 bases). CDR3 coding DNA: TGCGCCAGCAGCACTCGACAGATCGCGAACACCGGGGAGCTGTTTTTT. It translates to CASSTRQIANTGELFF.